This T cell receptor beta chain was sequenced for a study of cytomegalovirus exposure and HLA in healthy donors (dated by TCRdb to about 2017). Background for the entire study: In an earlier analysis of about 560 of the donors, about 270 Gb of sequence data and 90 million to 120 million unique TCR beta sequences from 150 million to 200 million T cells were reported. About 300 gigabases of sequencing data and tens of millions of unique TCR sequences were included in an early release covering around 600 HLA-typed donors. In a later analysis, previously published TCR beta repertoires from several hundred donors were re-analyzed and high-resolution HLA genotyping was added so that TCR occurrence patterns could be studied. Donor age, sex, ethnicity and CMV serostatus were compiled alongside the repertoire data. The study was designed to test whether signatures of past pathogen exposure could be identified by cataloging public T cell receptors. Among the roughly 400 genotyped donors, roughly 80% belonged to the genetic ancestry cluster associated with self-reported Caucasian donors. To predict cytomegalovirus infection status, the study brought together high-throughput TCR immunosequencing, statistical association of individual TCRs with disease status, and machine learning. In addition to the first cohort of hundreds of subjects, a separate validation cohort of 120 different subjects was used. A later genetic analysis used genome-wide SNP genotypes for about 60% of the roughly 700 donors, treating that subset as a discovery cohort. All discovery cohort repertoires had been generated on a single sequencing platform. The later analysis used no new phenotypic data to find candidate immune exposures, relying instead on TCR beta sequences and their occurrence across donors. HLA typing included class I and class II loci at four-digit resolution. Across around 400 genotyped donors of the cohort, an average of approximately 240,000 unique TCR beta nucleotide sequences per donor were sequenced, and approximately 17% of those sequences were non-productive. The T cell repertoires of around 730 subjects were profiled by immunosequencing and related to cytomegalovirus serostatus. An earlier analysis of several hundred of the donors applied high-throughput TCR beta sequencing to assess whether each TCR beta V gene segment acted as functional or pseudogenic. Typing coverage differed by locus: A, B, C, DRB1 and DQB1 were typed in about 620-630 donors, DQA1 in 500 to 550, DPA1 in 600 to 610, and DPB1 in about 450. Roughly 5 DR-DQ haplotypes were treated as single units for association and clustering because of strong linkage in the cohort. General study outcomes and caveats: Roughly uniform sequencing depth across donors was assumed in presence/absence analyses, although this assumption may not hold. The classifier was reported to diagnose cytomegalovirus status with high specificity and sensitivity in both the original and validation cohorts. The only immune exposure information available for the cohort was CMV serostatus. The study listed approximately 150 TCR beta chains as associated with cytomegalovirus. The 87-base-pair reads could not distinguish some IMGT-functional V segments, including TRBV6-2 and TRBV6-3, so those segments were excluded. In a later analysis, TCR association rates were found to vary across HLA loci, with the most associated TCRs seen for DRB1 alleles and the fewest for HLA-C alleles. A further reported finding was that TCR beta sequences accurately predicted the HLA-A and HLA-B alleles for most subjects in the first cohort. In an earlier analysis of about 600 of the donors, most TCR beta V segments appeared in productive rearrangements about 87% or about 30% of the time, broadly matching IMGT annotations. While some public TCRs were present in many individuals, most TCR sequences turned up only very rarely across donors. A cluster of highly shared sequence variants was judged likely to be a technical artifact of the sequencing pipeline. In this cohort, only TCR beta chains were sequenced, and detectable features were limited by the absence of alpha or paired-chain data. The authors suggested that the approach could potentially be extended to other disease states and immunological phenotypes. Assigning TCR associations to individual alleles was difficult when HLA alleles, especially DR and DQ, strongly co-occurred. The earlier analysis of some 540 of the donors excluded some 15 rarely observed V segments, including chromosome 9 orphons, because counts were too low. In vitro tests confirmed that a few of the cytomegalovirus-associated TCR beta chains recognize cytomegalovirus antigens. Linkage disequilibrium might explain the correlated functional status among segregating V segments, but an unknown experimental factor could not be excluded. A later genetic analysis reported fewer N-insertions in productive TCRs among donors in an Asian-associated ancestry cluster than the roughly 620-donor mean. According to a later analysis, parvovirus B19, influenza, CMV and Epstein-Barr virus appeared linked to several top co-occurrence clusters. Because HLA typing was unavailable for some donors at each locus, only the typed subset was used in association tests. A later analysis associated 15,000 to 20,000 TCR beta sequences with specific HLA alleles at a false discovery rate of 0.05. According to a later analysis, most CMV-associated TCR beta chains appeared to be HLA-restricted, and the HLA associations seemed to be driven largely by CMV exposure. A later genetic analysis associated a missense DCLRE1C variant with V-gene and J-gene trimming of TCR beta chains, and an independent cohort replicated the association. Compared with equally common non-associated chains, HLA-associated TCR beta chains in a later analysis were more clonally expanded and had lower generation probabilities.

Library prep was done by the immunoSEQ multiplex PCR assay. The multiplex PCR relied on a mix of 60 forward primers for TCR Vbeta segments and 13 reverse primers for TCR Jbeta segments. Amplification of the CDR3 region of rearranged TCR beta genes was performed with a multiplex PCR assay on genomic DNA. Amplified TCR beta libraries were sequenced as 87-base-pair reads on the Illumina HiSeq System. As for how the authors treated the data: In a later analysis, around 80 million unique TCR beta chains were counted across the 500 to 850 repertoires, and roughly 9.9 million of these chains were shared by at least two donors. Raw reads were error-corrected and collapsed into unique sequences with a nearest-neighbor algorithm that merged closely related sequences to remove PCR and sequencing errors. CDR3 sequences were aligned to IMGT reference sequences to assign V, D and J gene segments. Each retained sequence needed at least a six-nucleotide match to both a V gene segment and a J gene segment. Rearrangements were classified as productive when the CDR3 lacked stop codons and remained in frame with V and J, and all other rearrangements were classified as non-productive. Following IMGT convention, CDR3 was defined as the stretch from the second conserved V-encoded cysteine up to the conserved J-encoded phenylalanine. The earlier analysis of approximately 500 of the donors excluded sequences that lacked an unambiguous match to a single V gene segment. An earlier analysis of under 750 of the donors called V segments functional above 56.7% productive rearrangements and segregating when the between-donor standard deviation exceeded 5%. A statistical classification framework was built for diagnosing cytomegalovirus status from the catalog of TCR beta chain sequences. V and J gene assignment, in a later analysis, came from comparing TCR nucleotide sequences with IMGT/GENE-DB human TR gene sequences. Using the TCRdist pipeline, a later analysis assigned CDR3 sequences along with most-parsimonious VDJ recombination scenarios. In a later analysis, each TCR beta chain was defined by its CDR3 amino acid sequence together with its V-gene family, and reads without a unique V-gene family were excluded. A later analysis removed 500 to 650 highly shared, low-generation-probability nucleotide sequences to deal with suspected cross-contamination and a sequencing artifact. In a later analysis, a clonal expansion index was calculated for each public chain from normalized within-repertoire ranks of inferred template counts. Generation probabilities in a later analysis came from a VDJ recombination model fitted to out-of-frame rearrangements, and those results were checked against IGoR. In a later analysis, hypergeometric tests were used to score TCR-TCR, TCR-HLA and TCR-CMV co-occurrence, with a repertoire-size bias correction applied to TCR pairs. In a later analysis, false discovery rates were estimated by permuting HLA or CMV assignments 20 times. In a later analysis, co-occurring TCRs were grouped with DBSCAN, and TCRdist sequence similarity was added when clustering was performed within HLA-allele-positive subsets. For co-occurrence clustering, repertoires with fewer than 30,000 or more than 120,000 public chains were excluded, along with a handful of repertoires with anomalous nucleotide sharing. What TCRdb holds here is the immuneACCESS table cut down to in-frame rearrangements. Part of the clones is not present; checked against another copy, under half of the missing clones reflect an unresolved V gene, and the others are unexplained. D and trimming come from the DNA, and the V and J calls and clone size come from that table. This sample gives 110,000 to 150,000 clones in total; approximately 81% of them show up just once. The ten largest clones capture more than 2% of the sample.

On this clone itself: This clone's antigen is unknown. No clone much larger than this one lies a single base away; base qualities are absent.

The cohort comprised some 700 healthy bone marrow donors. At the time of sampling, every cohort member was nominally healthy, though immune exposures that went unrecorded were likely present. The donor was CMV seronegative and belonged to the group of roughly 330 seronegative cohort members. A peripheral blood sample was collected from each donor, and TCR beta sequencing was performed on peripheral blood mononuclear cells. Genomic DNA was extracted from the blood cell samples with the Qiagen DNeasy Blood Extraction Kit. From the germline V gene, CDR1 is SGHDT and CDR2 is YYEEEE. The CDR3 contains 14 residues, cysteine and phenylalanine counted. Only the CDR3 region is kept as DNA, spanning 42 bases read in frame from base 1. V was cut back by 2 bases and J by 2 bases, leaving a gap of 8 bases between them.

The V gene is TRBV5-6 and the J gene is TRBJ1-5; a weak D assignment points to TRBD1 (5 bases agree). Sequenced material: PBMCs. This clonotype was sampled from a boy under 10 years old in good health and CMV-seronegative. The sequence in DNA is TGTGCCAGCAGCTTATTCAGGGGCAATCAGCCCCAGCATTTT. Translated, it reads CASSLFRGNQPQHF.